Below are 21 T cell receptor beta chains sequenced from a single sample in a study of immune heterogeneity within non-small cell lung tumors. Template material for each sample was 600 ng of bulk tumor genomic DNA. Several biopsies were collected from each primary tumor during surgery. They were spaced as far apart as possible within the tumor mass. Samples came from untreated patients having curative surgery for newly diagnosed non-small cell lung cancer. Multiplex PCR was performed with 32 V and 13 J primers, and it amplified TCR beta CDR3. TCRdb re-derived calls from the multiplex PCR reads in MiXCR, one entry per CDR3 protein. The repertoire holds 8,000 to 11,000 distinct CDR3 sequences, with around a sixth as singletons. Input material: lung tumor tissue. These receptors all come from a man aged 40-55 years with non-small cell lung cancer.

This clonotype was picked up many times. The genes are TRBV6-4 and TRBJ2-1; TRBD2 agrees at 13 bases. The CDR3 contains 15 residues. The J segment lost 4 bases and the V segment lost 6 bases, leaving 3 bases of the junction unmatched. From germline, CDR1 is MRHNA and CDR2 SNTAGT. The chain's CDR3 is CASRQLAGGYNEQFF. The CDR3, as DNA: TGTGCCAGCAGACAACTAGCGGGGGGGTACAATGAGCAGTTCTTC.

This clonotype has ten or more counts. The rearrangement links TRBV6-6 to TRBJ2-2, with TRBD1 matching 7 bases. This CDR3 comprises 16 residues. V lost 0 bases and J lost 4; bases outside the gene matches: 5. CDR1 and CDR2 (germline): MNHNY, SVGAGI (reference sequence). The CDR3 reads CASSYSDRVVTGELFF. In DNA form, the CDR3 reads TGTGCCAGCAGTTACTCCGACAGGGTTGTCACCGGGGAGCTGTTTTTT.

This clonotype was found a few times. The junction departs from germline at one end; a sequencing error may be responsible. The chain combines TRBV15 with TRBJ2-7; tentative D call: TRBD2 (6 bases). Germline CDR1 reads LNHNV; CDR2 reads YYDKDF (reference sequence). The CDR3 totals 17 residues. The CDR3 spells CSTSSPQEAGWIYEQYF. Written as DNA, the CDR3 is TGTTCCACCAGCAGTCCACAGGAGGCGGGGTGGATCTACGAGCAGTACTTC.

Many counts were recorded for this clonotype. The CDR3 region has the DNA TGTGCCACCAACGAGGGGGGGGGTCTAGAGACCCAGTACTTC. This codes for CATNEGGGLETQYF. This chain joins TRBV24-1 and TRBJ2-5; possibly TRBD2 for D (7 bases). The CDR3 contains 14 residues. The germline V gene encodes CDR1 KGHDR and CDR2 SFDVKD. With 8 bases removed from V and 4 bases from J, the gap between germline ends came to 16 bases.

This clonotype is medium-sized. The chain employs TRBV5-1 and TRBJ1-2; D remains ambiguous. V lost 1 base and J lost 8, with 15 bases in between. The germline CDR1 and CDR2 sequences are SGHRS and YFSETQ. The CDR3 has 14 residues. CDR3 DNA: TGCGCCAGCAGCTTGACGCAGACTAGCTACGGCTACACCTTC. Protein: CASSLTQTSYGYTF.

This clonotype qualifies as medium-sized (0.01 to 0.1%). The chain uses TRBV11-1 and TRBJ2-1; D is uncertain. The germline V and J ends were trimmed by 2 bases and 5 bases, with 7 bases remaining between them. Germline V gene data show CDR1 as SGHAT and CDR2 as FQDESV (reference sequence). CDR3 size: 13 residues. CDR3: CASSLSDNNEQFF. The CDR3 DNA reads TGTGCCAGCAGCTTATCCGACAACAATGAGCAGTTCTTC.

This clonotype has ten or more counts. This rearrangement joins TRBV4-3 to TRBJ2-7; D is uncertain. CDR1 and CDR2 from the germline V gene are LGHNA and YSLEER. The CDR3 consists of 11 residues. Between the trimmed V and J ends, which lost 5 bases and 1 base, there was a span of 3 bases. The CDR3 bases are TGCGCCAGCAGCGATTCCTACGAGCAGTACTTC. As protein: CASSDSYEQYF.

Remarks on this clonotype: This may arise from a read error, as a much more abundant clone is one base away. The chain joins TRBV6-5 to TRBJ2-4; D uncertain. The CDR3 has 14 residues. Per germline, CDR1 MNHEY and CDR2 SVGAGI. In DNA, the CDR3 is TGTGCCAACAGTTATTGGCCGGATGAAAACATTCAGTACTTC. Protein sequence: CANSYWPDENIQYF.

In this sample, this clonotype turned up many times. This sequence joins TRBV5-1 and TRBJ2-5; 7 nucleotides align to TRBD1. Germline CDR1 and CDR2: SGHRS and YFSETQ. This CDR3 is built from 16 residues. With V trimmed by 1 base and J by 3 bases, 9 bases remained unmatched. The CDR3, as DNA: TGCGCCAGCAGCTTGTTAGGGGGACAGATGGAAGAGACCCAGTACTTC. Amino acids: CASSLLGGQMEETQYF. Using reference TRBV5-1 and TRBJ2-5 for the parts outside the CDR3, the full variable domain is KAGVTQTPRYLIKTRGQQVTLSCSPISGHRSVSWYQQTPGQGLQFLFEYFSETQRNKGNFPGRFSGRQFSNSRSEMNVSTLELGDSALYLCASSLLGGQMEETQYFGPGTRLLVL.

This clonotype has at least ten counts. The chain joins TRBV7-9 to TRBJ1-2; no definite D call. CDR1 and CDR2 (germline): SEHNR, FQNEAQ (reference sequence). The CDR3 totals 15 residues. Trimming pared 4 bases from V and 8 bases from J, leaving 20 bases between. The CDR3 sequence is CASSSIPPGEEGYTF. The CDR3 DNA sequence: TGTGCCAGCAGCTCAATCCCCCCCGGGGAGGAGGGCTACACCTTC.

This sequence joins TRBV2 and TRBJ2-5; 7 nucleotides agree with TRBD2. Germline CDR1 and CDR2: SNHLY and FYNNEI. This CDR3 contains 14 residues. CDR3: CAPRRGRVQETQYF. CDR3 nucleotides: TGTGCTCCCAGAAGAGGGAGGGTCCAAGAGACCCAGTACTTC.

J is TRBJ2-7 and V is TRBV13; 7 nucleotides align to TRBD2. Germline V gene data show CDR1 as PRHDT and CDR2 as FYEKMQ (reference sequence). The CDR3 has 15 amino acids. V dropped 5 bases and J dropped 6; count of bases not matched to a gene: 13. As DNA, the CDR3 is TGTGCCAGCAGCGATAGCCGGGGCGGCGGGGGCGAGCAGTACTTC. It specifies CASSDSRGGGGEQYF.

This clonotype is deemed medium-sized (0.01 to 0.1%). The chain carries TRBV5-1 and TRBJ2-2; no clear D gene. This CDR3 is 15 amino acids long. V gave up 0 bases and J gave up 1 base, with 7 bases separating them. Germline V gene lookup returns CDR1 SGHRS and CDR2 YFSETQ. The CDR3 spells CASSLGALNTGELFF. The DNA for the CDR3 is TGCGCCAGCAGCTTGGGAGCGCTGAACACCGGGGAGCTGTTTTTT.

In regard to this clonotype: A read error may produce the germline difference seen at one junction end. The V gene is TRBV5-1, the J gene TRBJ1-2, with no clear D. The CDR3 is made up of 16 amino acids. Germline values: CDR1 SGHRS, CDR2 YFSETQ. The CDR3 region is CASSLRAGIINYGHTF. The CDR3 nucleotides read TGCGCCAGCAGCTTGCGGGCGGGGATCATTAACTATGGCCACACCTTC.

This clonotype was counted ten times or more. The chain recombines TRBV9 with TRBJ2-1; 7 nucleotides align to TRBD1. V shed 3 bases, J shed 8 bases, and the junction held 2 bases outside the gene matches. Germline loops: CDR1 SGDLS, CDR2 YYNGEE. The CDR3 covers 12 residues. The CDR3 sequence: CASSGDRDEQFF. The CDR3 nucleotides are TGTGCCAGCAGCGGAGACAGGGATGAGCAGTTCTTC.

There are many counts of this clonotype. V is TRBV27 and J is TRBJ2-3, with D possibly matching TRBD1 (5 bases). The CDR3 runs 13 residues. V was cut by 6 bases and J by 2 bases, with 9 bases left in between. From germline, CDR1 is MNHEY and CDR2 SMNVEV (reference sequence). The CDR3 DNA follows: TGTGCCAGCAGAGCAGGGTACACAGATACGCAGTATTTT. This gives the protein CASRAGYTDTQYF.

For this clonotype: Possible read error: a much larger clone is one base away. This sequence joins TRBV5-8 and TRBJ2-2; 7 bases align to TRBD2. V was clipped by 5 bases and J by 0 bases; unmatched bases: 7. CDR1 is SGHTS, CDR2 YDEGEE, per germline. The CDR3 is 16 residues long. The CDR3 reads CASRPCTSANTGELFF. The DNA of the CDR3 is TGTGCCAGCAGACCATGCACTAGCGCGAACACCGGGGAGCTGTTTTTT.

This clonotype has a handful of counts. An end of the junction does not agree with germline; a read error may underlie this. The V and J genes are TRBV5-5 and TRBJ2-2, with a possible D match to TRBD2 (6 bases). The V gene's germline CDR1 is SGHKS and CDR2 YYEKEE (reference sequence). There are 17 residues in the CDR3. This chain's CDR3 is CASSLAAGGYQTVELFF. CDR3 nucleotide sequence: TGTGCCAGCAGCTTGGCAGCCGGGGGTTATCAAACCGTGGAGCTGTTTTTT.

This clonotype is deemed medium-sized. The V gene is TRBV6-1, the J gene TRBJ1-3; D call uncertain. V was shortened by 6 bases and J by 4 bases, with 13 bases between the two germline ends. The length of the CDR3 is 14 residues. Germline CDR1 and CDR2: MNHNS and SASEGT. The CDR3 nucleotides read TGTGCCAGCAGACCCGGGTCATTAGGAAACACCATATATTTT. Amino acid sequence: CASRPGSLGNTIYF.

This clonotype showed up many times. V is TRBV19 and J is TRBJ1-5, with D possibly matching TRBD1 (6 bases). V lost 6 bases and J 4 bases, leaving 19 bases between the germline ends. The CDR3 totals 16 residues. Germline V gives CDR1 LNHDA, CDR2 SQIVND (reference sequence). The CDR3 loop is CASRNSGGINNQPQHF. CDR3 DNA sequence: TGTGCCAGTAGGAACTCGGGGGGCATTAATAATCAGCCCCAGCATTTT.

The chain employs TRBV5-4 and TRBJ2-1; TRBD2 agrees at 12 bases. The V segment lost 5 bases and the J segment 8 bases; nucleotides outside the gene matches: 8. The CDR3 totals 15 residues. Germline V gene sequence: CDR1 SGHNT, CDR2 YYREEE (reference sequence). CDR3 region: CASRNTSGGRDEQFF. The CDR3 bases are TGTGCCAGCAGAAATACTAGCGGGGGGCGGGATGAGCAGTTCTTC.